This T cell receptor beta chain is from a study of CD8 T cells in ankylosing spondylitis. Findings and limits, study-wide: Among TCR beta sequences, a motif of eight highly homologous variants appeared characteristic of ankylosing spondylitis blood.

About this clonotype: Its antigen remains unidentified.

Germline V gives CDR1 SGHTA, CDR2 FQGNSA. There are 15 residues in the CDR3. The junction had 9 bases not matched to a gene; V was cut back by 1 base and J by 6 bases. Library preparation for TCR beta used quantitative 5'-RACE with molecular barcodes. TCRdb re-analysed the 5' RACE reads in MiXCR, keeping a single row per CDR3 protein. The table lists 200,000 to 250,000 distinct CDR3 sequences, approximately 24% of them singletons. Sequencing input: blood, either unsorted or a sorted T cell fraction (not recorded which). The sequence was obtained from a male donor with ankylosing spondylitis or in good health (not recorded which). This chain links TRBV7-2 with TRBJ2-7; 7 bases are a match to TRBD2. Written as DNA, the CDR3 is TGTGCCAGCAGCTTAGACTCGGTTGGGAGGGGCGAGCAGTACTTC. Amino acid sequence: CASSLDSVGRGEQYF.